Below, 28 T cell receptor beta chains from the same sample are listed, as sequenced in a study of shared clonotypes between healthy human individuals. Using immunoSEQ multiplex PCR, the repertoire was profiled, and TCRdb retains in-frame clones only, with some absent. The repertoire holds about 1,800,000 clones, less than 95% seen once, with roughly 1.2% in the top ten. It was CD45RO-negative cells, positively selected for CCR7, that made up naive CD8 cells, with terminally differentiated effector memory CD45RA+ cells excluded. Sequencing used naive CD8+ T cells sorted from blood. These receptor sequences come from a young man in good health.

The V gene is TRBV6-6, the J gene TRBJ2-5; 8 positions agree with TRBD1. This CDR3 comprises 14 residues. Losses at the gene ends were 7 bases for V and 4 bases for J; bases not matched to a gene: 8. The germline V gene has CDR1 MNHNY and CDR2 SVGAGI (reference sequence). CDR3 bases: TGTGCCAGCACCCGACAGGGGTTGGGAGAGACCCAGTACTTC. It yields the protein CASTRQGLGETQYF.

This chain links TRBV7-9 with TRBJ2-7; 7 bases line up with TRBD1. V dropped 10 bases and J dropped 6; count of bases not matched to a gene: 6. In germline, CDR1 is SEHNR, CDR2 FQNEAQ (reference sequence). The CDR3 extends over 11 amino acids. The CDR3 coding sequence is TGTGCCACCAGGGACAGTGGCGAGCAGTACTTC. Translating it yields CATRDSGEQYF.

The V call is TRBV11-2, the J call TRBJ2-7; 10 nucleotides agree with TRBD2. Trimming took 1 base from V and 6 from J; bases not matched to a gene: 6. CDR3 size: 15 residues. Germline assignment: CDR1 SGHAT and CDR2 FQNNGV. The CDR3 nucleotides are TGTGCCAGCAGCTTAGGGGCAGCGGGAGGGTTCGAGCAGTACTTC. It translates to CASSLGAAGGFEQYF.

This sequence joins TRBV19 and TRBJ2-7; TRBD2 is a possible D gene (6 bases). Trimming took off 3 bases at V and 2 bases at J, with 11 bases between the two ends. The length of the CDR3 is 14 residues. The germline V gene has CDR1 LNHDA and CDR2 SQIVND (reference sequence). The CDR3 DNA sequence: TGTGCCAGTAGTATGACGGGACTTCCCTACGAGCAGTACTTC. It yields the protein CASSMTGLPYEQYF. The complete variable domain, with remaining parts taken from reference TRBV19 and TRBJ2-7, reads DGGITQSPKYLFRKEGQNVTLSCEQNLNHDAMYWYRQDPGQGLRLIYYSQIVNDFQKGDIAEGYSVSREKKESFPLTVTSAQKNPTAFYLCASSMTGLPYEQYFGPGTRLTVT.

The CDR3 nucleotides read TGTGCCAGCAGTTCCCTGGGGCAGACTGAAGCTTTCTTT. Protein sequence: CASSSLGQTEAFF. This chain uses TRBV6-5 with TRBJ1-1; D might be TRBD1 (5 bases). The CDR3 has 13 residues. Trimming removed 4 bases from V and 5 bases from J, with 11 bases in between. Germline V gene data show CDR1 as MNHEY and CDR2 as SVGAGI.

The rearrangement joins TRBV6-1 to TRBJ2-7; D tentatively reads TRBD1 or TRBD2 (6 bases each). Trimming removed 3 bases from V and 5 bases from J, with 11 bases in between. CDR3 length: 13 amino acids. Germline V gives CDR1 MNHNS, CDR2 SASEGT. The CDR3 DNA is TGTGCCAGCAGTGATGGGGGGCCCCACGAGCAGTACTTC. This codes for CASSDGGPHEQYF.

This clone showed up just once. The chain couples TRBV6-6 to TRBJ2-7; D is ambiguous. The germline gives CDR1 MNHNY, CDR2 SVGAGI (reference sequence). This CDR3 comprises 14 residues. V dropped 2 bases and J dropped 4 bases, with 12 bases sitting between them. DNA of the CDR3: TGTGCCAGCAGTTACGCAGGATCTATTTACGAGCAGTACTTC. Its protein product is CASSYAGSIYEQYF.

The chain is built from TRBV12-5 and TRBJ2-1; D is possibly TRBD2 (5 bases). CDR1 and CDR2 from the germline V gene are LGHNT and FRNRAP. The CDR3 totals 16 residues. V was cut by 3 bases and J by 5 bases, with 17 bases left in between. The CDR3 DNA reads TGTGCTAGTGGTTTAGGGAGAGCCTATTACGACAATGAGCAGTTCTTC. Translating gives CASGLGRAYYDNEQFF.

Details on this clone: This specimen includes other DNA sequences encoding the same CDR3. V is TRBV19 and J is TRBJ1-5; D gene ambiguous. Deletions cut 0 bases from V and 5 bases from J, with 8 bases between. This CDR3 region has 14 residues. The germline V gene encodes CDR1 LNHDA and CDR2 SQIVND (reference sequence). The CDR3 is CASSIDLEHQPQHF. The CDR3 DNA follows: TGTGCCAGTAGTATAGATCTAGAACATCAGCCCCAGCATTTT.

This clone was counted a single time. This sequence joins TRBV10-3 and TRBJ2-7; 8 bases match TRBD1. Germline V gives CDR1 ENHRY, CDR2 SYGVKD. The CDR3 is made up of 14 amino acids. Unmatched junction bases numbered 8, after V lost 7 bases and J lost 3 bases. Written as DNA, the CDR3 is TGTGCCATCACTTCAGGGACAGGCCTCTACGAGCAGTACTTC. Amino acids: CAITSGTGLYEQYF.

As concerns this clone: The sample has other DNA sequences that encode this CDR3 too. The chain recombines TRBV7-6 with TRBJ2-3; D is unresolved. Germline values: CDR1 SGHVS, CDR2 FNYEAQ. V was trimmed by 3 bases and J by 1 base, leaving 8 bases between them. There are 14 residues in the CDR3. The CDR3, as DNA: TGTGCCAGCAGCTTGAAGGACGGCACAGATACGCAGTATTTT. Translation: CASSLKDGTDTQYF.

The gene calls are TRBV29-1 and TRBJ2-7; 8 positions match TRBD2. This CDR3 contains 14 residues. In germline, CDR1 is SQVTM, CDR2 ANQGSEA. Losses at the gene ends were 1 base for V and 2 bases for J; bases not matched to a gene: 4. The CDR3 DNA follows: TGCAGCGTTGAAGCCCTTAGCGGGGCCTACGAGCAGTACTTC. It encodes CSVEALSGAYEQYF.

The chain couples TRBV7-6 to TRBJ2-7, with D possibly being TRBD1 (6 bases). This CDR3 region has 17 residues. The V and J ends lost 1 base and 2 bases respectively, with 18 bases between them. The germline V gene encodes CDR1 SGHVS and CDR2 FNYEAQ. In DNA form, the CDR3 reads TGTGCCAGCAGCTTAGGGCCATCAGGGGAAGTTGCCTACGAGCAGTACTTC. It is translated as CASSLGPSGEVAYEQYF.

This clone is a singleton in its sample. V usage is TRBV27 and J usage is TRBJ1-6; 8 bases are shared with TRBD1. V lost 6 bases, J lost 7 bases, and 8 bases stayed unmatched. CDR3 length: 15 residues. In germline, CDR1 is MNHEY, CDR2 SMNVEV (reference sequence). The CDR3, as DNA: TGTGCCAGCAGCTACGGACAGGGTGCCAATTCACCCCTCCACTTT. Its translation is CASSYGQGANSPLHF.

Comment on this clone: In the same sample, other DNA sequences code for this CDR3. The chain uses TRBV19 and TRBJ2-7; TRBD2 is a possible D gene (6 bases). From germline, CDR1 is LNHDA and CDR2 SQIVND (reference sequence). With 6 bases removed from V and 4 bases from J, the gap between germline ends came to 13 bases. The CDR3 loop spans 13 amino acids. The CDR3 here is CASSAGYTYEQYF. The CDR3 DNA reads TGTGCCAGTAGCGCGGGGTATACGTACGAGCAGTACTTC.

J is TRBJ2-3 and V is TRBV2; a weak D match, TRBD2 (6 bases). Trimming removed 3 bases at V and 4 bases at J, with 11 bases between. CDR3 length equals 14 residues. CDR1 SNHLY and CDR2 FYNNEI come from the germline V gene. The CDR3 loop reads CASSDSGDPDTQYF. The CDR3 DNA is TGTGCCAGCAGTGACTCGGGGGACCCAGATACGCAGTATTTT.

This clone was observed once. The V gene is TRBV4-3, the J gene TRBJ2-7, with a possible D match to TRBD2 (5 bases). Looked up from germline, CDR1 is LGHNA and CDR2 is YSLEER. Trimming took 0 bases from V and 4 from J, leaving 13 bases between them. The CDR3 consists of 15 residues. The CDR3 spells CASSQEETGTYEQYF. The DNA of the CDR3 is TGCGCCAGCAGCCAAGAGGAAACGGGAACGTACGAGCAGTACTTC.

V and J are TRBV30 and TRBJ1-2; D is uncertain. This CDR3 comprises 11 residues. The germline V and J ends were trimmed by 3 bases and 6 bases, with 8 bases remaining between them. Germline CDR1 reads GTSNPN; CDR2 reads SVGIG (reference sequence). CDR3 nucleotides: TGTGCCTGGAGATTCACAGATGGCTACACCTTC. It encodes CAWRFTDGYTF. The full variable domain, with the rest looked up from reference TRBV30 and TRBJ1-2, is SQTIHQWPATLVQPVGSPLSLECTVEGTSNPNLYWYRQAAGRGLQLLFYSVGIGQISSEVPQNLSASRPQDRQFILSSKKLLLSDSGFYLCAWRFTDGYTFGSGTRLTVV.

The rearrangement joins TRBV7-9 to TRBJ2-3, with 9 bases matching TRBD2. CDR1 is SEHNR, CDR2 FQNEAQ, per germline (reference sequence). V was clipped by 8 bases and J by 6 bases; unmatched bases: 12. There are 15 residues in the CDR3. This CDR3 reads CASLPHQRGEDTQYF. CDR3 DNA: TGTGCCAGCCTACCCCATCAGCGGGGGGAGGATACGCAGTATTTT.

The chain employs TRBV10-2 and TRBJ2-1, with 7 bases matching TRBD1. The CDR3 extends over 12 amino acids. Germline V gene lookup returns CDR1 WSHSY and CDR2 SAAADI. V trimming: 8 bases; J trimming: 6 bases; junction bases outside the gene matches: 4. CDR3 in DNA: TGCGCCAGCTCACAGGGGTCCAATGAGCAGTTCTTC. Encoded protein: CASSQGSNEQFF.

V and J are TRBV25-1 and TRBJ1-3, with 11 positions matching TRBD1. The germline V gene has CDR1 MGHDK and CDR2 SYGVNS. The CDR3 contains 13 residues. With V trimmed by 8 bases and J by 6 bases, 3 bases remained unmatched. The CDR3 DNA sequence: TGTGCCAGCGTAGGACAGGGGGCAAACACCATATATTTT. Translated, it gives CASVGQGANTIYF. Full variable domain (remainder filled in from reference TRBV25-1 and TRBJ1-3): EADIYQTPRYLVIGTGKKITLECSQTMGHDKMYWYQQDPGMELHLIHYSYGVNSTEKGDLSSESTVSRIRTEHFPLTLESARPSHTSQYLCASVGQGANTIYFGEGSWLTVV.

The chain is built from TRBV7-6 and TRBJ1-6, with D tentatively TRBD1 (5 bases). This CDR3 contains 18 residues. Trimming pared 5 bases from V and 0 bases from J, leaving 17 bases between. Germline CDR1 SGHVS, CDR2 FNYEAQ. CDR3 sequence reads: CASSPEVAGSSYNSPLHF. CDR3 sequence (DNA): TGTGCCAGCAGCCCAGAGGTTGCAGGGAGCTCCTATAATTCACCCCTCCACTTT.

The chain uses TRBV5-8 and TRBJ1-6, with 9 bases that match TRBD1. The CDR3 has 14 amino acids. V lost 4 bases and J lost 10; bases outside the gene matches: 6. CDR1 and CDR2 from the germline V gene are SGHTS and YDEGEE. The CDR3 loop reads CASSLGQGRSPLHF. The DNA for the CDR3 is TGTGCCAGCAGCCTAGGACAGGGGAGGTCACCCCTCCACTTT.

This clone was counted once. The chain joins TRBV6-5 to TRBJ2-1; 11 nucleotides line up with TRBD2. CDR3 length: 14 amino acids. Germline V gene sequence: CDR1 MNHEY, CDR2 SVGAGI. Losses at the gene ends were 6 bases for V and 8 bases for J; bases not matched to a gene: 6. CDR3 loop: CASSRLAGRDEQFF. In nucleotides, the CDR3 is TGTGCCAGCAGCCGACTAGCGGGAAGGGATGAGCAGTTCTTC.

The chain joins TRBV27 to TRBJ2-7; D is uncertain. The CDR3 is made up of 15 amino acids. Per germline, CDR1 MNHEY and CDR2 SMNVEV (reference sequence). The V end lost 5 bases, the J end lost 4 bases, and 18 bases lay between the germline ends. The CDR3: CASSPHPDNPYEQYF. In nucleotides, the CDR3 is TGTGCCAGCAGTCCCCACCCGGATAACCCGTACGAGCAGTACTTC.

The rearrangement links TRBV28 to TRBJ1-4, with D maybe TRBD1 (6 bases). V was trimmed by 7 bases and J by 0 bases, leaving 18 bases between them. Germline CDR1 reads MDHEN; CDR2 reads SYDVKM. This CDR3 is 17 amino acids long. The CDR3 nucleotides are TGTGCCAGCACCCGGGCGGGGGGCGAAGCAACTAATGAAAAACTGTTTTTT. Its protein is CASTRAGGEATNEKLFF.

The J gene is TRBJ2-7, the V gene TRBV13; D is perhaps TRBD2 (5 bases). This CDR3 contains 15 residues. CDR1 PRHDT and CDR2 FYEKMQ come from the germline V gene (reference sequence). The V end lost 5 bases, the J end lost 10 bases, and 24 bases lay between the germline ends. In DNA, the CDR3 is TGTGCCAGCAGCCACCGTCTGGCCAGCGGAGGCCTTCAGTACTTC. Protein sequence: CASSHRLASGGLQYF.

As DNA, the CDR3 is TGTGCCAGCAGTTTATGGGGATCCGATGAAGCTTTCTTT. It yields the protein CASSLWGSDEAFF. The V call is TRBV28, the J call TRBJ1-1; no reliable D call. The CDR3 consists of 13 residues. With 0 bases removed from V and 7 bases from J, the gap between germline ends came to 9 bases. The germline V gene has CDR1 MDHEN and CDR2 SYDVKM.